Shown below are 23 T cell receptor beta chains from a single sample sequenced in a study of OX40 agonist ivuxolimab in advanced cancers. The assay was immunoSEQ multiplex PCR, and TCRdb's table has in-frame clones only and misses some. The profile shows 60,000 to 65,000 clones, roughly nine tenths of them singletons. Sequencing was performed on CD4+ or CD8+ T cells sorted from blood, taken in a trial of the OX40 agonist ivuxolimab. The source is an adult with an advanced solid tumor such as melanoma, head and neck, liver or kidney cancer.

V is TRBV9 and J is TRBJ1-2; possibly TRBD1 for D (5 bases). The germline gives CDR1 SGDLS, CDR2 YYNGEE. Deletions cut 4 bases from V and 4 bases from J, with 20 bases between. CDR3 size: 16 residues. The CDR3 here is CASSLGLRGDSYGYTF. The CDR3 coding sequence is TGTGCCAGCAGCTTAGGACTCCGGGGGGATTCCTATGGCTACACCTTC.

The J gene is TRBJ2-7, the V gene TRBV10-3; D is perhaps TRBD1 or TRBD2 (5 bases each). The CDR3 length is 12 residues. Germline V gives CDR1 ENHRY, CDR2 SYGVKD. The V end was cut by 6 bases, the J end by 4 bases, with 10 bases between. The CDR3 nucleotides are TGTGCCATCAGCCGAGGGGTTTACGAGCAGTACTTC. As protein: CAISRGVYEQYF.

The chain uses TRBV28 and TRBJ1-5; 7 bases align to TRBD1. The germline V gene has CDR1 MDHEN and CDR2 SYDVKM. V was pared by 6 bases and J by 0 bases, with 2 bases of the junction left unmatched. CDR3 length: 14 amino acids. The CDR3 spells CASRKGASNQPQHF. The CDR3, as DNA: TGTGCCAGCAGGAAGGGGGCTAGCAATCAGCCCCAGCATTTT.

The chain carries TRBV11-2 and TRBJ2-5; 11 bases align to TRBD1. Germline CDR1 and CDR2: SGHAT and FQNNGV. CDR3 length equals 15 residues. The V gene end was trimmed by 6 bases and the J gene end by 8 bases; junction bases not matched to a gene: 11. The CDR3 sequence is CASSSGQGARITQYF. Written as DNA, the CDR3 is TGTGCCAGCAGTTCCGGACAGGGGGCTAGAATAACCCAGTACTTC.

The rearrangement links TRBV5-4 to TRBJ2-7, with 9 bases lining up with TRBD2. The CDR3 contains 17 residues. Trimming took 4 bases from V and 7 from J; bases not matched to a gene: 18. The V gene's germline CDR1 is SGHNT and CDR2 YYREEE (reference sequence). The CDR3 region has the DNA TGTGCCAGCAGCCCCCCATGGGCTAGCGGGAAGGCTCGGGAGCAGTACTTC. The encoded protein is CASSPPWASGKAREQYF.

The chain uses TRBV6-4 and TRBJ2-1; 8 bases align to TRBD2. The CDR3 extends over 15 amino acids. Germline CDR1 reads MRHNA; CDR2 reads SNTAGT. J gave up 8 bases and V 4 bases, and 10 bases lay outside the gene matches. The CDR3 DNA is TGTGCCAGCAGTGGGGCGGGAGGCCCGGAGGATGAGCAGTTCTTC. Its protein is CASSGAGGPEDEQFF.

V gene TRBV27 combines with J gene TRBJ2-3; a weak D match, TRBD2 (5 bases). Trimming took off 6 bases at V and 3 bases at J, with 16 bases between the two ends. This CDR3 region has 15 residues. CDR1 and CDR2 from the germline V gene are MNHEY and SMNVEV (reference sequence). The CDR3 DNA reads TGTGCCAGCAGGCCTACTAGTAGGGTAACAGATACGCAGTATTTT. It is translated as CASRPTSRVTDTQYF.

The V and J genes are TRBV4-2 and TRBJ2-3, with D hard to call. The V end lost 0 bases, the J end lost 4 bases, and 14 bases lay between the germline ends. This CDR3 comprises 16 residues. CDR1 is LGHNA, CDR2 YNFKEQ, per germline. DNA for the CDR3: TGTGCCAGCAGCCAAGAAATTTTGGGGTTCGCAGATACGCAGTATTTT. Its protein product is CASSQEILGFADTQYF.

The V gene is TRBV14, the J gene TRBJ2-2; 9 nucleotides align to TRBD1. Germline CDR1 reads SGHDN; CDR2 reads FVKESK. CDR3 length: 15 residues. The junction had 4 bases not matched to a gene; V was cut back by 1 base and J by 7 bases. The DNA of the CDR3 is TGTGCCAGCAGCCAAGTACAGGGGGCGTACGGGGAGCTGTTTTTT. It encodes CASSQVQGAYGELFF. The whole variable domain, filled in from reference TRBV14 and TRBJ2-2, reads EAGVTQFPSHSVIEKGQTVTLRCDPISGHDNLYWYRRVMGKEIKFLLHFVKESKQDESGMPNNRFLAERTGGTYSTLKVQPAELEDSGVYFCASSQVQGAYGELFFGEGSRLTVL.

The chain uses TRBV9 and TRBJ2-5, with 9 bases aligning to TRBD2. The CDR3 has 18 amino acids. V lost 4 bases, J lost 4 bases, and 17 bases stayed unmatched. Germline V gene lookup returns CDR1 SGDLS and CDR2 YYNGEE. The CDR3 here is CASSTRTGSGSQTETQYF. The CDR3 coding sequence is TGTGCCAGCAGCACCAGAACGGGTAGCGGGAGCCAGACAGAGACCCAGTACTTC.

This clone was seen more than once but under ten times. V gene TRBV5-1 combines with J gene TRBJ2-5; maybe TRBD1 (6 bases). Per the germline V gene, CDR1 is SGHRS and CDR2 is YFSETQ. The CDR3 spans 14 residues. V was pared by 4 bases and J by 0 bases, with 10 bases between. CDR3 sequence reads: CASSPTGNQETQYF. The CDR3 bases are TGCGCCAGCAGCCCCACAGGGAACCAAGAGACCCAGTACTTC.

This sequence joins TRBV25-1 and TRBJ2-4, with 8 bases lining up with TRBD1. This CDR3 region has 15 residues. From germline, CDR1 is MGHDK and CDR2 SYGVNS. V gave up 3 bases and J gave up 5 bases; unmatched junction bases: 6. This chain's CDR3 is CASSDAGQVQNIQYF. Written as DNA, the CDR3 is TGTGCCAGCAGTGATGCGGGACAGGTCCAAAACATTCAGTACTTC. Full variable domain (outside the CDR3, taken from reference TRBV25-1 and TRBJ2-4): EADIYQTPRYLVIGTGKKITLECSQTMGHDKMYWYQQDPGMELHLIHYSYGVNSTEKGDLSSESTVSRIRTEHFPLTLESARPSHTSQYLCASSDAGQVQNIQYFGAGTRLSVL.

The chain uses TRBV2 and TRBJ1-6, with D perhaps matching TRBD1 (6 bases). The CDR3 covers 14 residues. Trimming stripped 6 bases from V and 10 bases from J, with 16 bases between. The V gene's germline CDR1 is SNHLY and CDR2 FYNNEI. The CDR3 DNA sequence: TGTGCCAGCAGCGAGCGGAGGGGGTCCTCACCCCTCCACTTT. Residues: CASSERRGSSPLHF.

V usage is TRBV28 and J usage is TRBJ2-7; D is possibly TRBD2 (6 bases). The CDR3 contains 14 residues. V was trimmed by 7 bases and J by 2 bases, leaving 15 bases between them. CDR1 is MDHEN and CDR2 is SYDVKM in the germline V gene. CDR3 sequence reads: CASTSFAGTYEQYF. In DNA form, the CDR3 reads TGTGCCAGCACTTCCTTTGCGGGGACCTACGAGCAGTACTTC.

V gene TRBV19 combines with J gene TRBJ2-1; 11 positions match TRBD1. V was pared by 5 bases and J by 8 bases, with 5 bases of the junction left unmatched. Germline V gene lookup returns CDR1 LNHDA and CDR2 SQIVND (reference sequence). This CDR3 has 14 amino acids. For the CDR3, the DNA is TGTGCCAGTAGTCGGACAGGGGGCGGGGATGAGCAGTTCTTC. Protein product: CASSRTGGGDEQFF.

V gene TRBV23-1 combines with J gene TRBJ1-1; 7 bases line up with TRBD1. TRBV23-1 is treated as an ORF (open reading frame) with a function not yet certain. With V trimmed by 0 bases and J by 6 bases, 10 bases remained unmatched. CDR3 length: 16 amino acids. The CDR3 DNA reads TGCGCCAGCAGTCAATCAGGGGGCCTCTTATTTGCTGAAGCTTTCTTT. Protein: CASSQSGGLLFAEAFF.

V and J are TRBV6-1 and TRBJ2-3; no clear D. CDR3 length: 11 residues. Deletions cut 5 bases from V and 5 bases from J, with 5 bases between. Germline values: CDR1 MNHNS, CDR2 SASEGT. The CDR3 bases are TGTGCCAGCAGTAGGCGAGATACGCAGTATTTT. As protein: CASSRRDTQYF.

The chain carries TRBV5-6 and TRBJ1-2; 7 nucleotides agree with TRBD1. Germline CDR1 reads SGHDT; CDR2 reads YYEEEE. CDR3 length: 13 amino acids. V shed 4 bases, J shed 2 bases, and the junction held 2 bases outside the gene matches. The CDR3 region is CASSGRGNYGYTF. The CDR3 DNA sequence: TGTGCCAGCAGCGGCAGGGGGAACTATGGCTACACCTTC. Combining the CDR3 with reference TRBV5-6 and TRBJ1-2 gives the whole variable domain DAGVTQSPTHLIKTRGQQVTLRCSPKSGHDTVSWYQQALGQGPQFIFQYYEEEERQRGNFPDRFSGHQFPNYSSELNVNALLLGDSALYLCASSGRGNYGYTFGSGTRLTVV.

DNA for the CDR3: TGTGCCAGCTCACTATTGTCCGGGACCCAGTACTTC. This codes for CASSLLSGTQYF. The J gene is TRBJ2-5, the V gene TRBV18; D gene ambiguous. The length of the CDR3 is 12 residues. V dropped 4 bases and J dropped 7 bases, with 10 bases sitting between them. Germline CDR1 is KGHSH and CDR2 is LQKENI.

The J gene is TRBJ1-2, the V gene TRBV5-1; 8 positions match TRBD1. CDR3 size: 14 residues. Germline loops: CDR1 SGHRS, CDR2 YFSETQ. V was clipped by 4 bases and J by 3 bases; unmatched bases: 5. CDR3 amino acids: CASSPGGADYGYTF. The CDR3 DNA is TGCGCCAGCAGCCCAGGGGGCGCTGACTATGGCTACACCTTC. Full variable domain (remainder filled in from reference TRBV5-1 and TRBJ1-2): KAGVTQTPRYLIKTRGQQVTLSCSPISGHRSVSWYQQTPGQGLQFLFEYFSETQRNKGNFPGRFSGRQFSNSRSEMNVSTLELGDSALYLCASSPGGADYGYTFGSGTRLTVV.

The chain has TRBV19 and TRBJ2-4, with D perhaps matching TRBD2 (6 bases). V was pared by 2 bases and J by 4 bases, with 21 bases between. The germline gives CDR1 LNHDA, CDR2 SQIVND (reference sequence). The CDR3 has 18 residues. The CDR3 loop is CASSIPPPPGDGKNIQYF. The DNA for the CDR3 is TGTGCCAGTAGTATACCCCCACCTCCGGGGGACGGGAAAAACATTCAGTACTTC.

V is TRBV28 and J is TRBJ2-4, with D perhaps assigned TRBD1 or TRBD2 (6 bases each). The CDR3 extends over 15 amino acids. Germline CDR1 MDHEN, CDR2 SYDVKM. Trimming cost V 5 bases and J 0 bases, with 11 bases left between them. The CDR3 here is CASSRRGTAKNIQYF. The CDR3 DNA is TGTGCCAGCAGTCGGAGGGGGACAGCCAAAAACATTCAGTACTTC.

The chain's CDR3 is CASSYLLTGGNYGYTF. The CDR3 region has the DNA TGTGCCAGCAGTTACCTTCTGACAGGGGGGAACTATGGCTACACCTTC. V is TRBV6-5 and J is TRBJ1-2, with 9 bases aligning to TRBD1. CDR1 and CDR2 from the germline V gene are MNHEY and SVGAGI. The CDR3 is 16 amino acids. After removal of 2 bases from V and 2 bases from J, the junction contained 6 bases not matched to a gene.